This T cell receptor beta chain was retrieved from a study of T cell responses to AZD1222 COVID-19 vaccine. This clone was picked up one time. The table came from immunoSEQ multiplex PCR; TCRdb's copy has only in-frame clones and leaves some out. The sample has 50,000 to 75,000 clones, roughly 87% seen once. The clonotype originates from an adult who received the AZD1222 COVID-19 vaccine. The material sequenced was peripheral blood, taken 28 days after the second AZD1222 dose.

CDR3 coding DNA: TGTGCCAGCAGCTTAGTACGGCGTCAGGATAATGAAAAACTGTTTTTT. It translates to CASSLVRRQDNEKLFF. J is TRBJ1-4 and V is TRBV11-2; unclear D gene. Germline-derived CDR1 and CDR2 are SGHAT and FQNNGV. The ends were cut back, 1 base at V and 4 bases at J, with 13 bases in the middle. The CDR3 has 16 residues.